The T cell receptor beta chain described here comes from a study of cytomegalovirus exposure and HLA in healthy donors. As to this clone: The antigen remains undetermined.

CDR3 length: 16 amino acids. V was pared by 1 base and J by 2 bases, with 14 bases between. The germline V gene has CDR1 KGHSH and CDR2 LQKENI. Study-level points and caveats: After further analysis at a later stage, 16,951 TCR beta sequences were associated with HLA alleles at 0.05 false discovery rate.

PCR primers comprised 60 Vbeta and 13 Jbeta primers. Data came from immunoSEQ multiplex PCR; TCRdb stores just in-frame clones and leaves some out. The sample has approximately 280,000 clones, 86% seen once. Sequencing was carried out using PBMCs. The genes are TRBV18 and TRBJ1-1; D is unclear. This sequence originates from a man in his forties in good health and CMV-seropositive. CDR3 sequence (DNA): TGTGCCAGCTCACCACTCGGGAAAGGGAGAAACACTGAAGCTTTCTTT. Its translation is CASSPLGKGRNTEAFF.